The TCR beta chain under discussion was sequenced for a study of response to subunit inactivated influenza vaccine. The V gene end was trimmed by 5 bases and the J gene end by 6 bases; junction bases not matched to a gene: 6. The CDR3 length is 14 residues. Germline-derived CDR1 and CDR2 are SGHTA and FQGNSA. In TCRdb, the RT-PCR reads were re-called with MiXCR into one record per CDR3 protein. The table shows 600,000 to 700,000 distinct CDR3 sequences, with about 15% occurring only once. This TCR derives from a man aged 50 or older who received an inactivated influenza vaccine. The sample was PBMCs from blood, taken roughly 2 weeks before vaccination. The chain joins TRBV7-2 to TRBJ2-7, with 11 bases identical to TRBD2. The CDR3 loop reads CASSQTSGVFEQYF. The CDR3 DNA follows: TGTGCCAGCAGCCAGACTAGCGGGGTCTTCGAGCAGTACTTC.